This TCR beta chain was captured by sequencing in a study of T-cell reconstitution after alpha-beta-depleted transplantation in children. Study-wide results and limits: About two months after transplant, alpha-beta T cells reportedly came from several hundred expanded graft clones. There were some patients whose high TCRbeta diversity at day 60 came from surviving recipient T cells and thymic progenitors. By one year post-transplant, T-cell counts and diversity largely arose from T cells that were newly produced.

This clonotype was recorded a few times. What it binds is not known. The TCRbeta library was prepared with unique molecular identifiers. TCRdb passed the PCR reads through MiXCR, listing each CDR3 protein once. The repertoire holds about 98,000 distinct CDR3 sequences, with 23% as singletons. CDR1 is DFQATT and CDR2 is SNEGSKA in the germline V gene (reference sequence). The germline V and J ends were trimmed by 1 base and 5 bases, with 15 bases remaining between them. There are 14 residues in the CDR3. The chain couples TRBV20-1 to TRBJ2-7; the D gene could be TRBD1 or TRBD2 (5 bases each). The starting material was PBMCs, obtained before TCRalphabeta/CD19-depleted stem cell transplant. This clonotype was sampled from a boy between 2 and 10 years old with acute lymphoblastic leukemia, due to receive a stem cell transplant. This CDR3 is CSARASGRTNEQYF. The CDR3 region has the DNA TGCAGTGCTAGAGCTTCGGGACGGACCAACGAGCAGTACTTC.